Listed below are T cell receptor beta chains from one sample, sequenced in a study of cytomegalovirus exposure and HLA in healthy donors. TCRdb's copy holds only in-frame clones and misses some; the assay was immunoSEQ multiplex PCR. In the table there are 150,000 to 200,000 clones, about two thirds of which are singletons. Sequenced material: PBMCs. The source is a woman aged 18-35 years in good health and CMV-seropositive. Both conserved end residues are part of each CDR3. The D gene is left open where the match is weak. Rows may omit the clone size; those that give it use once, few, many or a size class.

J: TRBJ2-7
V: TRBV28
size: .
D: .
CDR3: CASLDSSSYEQYF
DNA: TGTGCCAGCTTAGACTCCAGCTCCTACGAGCAGTACTTC

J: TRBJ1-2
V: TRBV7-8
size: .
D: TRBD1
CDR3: CASSLGPGGPYGYTF
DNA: TGTGCCAGCAGCTTAGGGCCAGGGGGGCCCTATGGCTACACCTTC

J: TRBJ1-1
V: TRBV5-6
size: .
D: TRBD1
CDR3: CASSPGDRRLNTEAFF
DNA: TGTGCCAGCAGCCCCGGGGACAGGAGGTTAAACACTGAAGCTTTCTTT

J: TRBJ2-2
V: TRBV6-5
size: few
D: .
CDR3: CASSLQGYTGELFF
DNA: TGTGCCAGCAGTTTACAGGGATACACCGGGGAGCTGTTTTTT

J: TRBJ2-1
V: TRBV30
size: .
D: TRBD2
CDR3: CAWSRTSGGEQFF
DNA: TGTGCCTGGAGTCGGACTAGCGGGGGGGAGCAGTTCTTC

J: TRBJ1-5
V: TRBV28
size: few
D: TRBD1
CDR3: CASSLWTGSNQPQHF
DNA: TGTGCCAGCAGTTTATGGACAGGGAGCAATCAGCCCCAGCATTTT

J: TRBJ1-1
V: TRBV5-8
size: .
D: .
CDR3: CASSLAVGRKDTEAFF
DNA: TGTGCCAGCAGCTTGGCCGTAGGGAGGAAGGACACTGAAGCTTTCTTT

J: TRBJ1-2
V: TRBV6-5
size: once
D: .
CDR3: CASSYSSTGYGYTF
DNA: TGTGCCAGCAGTTACTCAAGTACAGGGTACGGCTACACCTTC

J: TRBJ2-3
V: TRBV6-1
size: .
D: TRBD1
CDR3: CASTLGQGVTDTQYF
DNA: TGTGCCAGCACTTTGGGACAGGGGGTCACAGATACGCAGTATTTT

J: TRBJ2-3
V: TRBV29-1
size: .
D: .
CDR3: CSVYLSNTDTQYF
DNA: TGCAGCGTTTACCTTTCTAACACAGATACGCAGTATTTT

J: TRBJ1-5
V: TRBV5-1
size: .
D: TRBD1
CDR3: CASSPDRGDQPQHF
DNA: TGCGCCAGCAGCCCCGACAGGGGGGATCAGCCCCAGCATTTT

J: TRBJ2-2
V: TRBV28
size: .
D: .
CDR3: CASSLARGERTNTGELFF
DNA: TGTGCCAGCAGTTTAGCCCGTGGGGAGCGGACGAACACCGGGGAGCTGTTTTTT

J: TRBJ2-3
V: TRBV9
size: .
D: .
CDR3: CASSVVSADTQYF
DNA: TGTGCCAGCAGCGTAGTCTCAGCAGATACGCAGTATTTT

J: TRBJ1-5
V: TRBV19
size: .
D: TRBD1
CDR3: CASSIEGDRRNQPQHF
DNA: TGTGCCAGTAGTATAGAGGGGGACAGGAGGAATCAGCCCCAGCATTTT

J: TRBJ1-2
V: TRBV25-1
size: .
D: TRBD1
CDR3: CASRETGADYGYTF
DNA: TGTGCCAGCAGGGAGACAGGGGCCGACTATGGCTACACCTTC

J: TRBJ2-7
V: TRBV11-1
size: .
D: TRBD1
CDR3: CASSPTLKFTGATTYEQYF
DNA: TGTGCCAGCAGCCCGACCCTCAAGTTTACAGGGGCCACAACCTACGAGCAGTACTTC